This TCR beta chain stems from a study of PD-L1 blockade in urothelial cancer (dated by TCRdb to about 2017). Turning to the overall study: Every patient began therapy around 2014 and was given atezolizumab 1,200 mg intravenously every 3 weeks. Patients had an ECOG performance status of 0 or 1 and had received between 0 and 3 prior chemotherapy regimens. Pretreatment tumor samples, along with matched peripheral blood collected serially before and after atezolizumab treatment, underwent TCR sequencing. Durable clinical benefit was achieved by nine patients but not by the remaining 20. In the same patients who had TCR sequencing, pretreatment tumors also underwent whole exome sequencing and RNA sequencing. Some 30 patients had pretreatment blood TCR-seq, approximately 24 had at least one posttreatment blood collection, and approximately 24 had tumor TCR-seq. Durable clinical benefit was defined as a progression-free survival longer than 6 months, and TCR features were additionally tested against progression-free survival and overall survival. Twenty-five of 29 patients were males with bladder-origin urothelial cancer, and about 65% of the roughly 30 reported a prior smoking history. Blood samples gave a median of approximately 150,000 T cells and 88,000 or so unique TCRs, with a median clonality of approximately 0.08. Blood samples were analyzed at two time points: 3 weeks after treatment start (second dose) and 6 weeks after treatment start. The study was an exploratory multi-omic analysis of somatic, immune and clinical correlates of response to PD-L1 blockade with atezolizumab in urothelial cancer. What the research found in general, with its limitations: Because of the small sample size (n ≈ 31) and the many exploratory analyses performed, the results are intended to be regarded as hypothesis-generating. Improved progression-free and overall survival was associated with having pretreatment peripheral blood TCR clonality below the median. Among patients with durable benefit, tumor-associated TCR clones showed greater expansion in peripheral blood 3 weeks after treatment started (n of about 21, p = 0.022).

Each PCR received spiked-in synthetic TCR analog templates so that absolute template abundance could be estimated from read counts. Using the immunoSEQ assay, TCRbeta CDR3 regions were amplified from genomic DNA with bias-controlled V and J gene primers. Rearranged TCRbeta segments were sequenced at approximately 20X coverage. Per the source publication's procedure: Clustering was used to correct sequencing errors, and CDR3s were annotated against IMGT so that V, D and J genes could be assigned. Out-of-frame and stop-codon sequences were excluded, and only productive TCRbeta rearrangements were used in downstream analyses. Clonality was computed as one minus Shannon entropy normalized by the log of the number of unique productive sequences. Clones differing between time points or between blood and tumor were identified by Fisher's exact test with Benjamini-Hochberg correction at adjusted p below 0.01. What TCRdb holds here is the immuneACCESS table cut down to in-frame rearrangements. Part of the clones is not present; checked against another copy, under half of the missing clones reflect an unresolved V gene, and the others are unexplained. From that table come the V and J calls and clone size; the DNA was used to work out D and trimming. For this sample there are 38,000 or so clones; about 88% appear just once. Clones ranked in the top ten supply roughly 2.7% of the sample.

Read against the paper, the sample's time point label means: peripheral blood 6 weeks after treatment start. The cohort comprised around 31 patients with locally advanced or metastatic urothelial carcinoma treated at Memorial Sloan Kettering on a trial protocol. Peripheral blood mononuclear cells were collected from each patient pretreatment and during treatment, giving between 1 and 8 total time points per patient. The Qiagen DNeasy Blood extraction kit was used to purify genomic DNA from total PBMCs and from tumor samples. PBMCs were collected pretreatment and during treatment, and were isolated and stored as previously described. CDR1 SNHLY and CDR2 FYNNEI are derived from the germline V gene. V is cut back by 6 bases and J by 4 bases, with 8 bases in the junction unmatched. The CDR3 goes from the cysteine to the phenylalanine over 14 residues. Of all the DNA, just the CDR3 is kept, 42 bases in frame from base 1.

This clone showed up just a few times. It has no known antigen specificity. No base quality values were provided; no much bigger clone lies one nucleotide off. The material sequenced was PBMCs, taken around atezolizumab (anti-PD-L1) treatment. The chain is encoded by TRBV2 joined to TRBJ1-2; 7 middle bases align to TRBD1. The sequence was obtained from a man aged 65 to 85 with urothelial cancer. The nucleotides are TGTGCCAGCAGCACCGACAGGGCGGGCTATGGCTACACCTTC. Its coded protein is CASSTDRAGYGYTF.